Sequencing of this TCR beta chain was carried out in a study of blood T cell repertoires in COVID-19. About the study: The United States, Italy and Spain were the sources of the acute and convalescent COVID-19 samples. Nucleic acid was either cDNA or gDNA, and it came from T cells, B-cell-depleted T cells, or PBMCs.

V was pared by 4 bases and J by 5 bases, with 15 bases between. CDR1 and CDR2 (germline): SGHNT, YYREEE (reference sequence). CDR3 length: 14 residues. As processed by the authors: Estimation of nucleated cell counts was performed using reference gene primer amplification. Repertoires were generated with immunoSEQ multiplex PCR, while TCRdb's copy carries only in-frame clones and drops some. V and J calls and clone size come straight from that table; D and trimming were deduced from the DNA. The table records some 200,000 clones, 80% to 90% of them present only once. The chain employs TRBV5-4 and TRBJ2-5; no clear D. This TCR was sampled from a woman aged 80 or over with acute or convalescent COVID-19. Sequenced material: peripheral blood. The chain's CDR3 is CASSPQTAYETQYF. CDR3 coding DNA: TGTGCCAGCAGCCCGCAAACCGCCTACGAGACCCAGTACTTC.